The 5 T cell receptor beta chains reported below all come from one sample, sequenced in a study of blood T cells in healthy people across ages. The use of a sample-barcoded 5' primer and a J-beta primer mix characterized a second PCR of roughly 7 to 11 cycles. TCRdb re-derived calls from the 5' RACE reads in MiXCR, one entry per CDR3 protein. The sample has some 1.7 million distinct CDR3 sequences; 28% are singletons. The specimen sequenced was blood. The receptor source for this set is a woman in her thirties in good health.

As concerns this clonotype: Germline is not matched at one junction end, which may reflect a read error. This rearrangement joins TRBV27 to TRBJ1-1; D gene ambiguous. CDR1 MNHEY and CDR2 SMNVEV come from the germline V gene (reference sequence). The CDR3 consists of 14 residues. The CDR3 DNA follows: TGTGCCAGCAGAAATAGACGGTTTAACACTGAATCTTTCTTT. Its protein product is CASRNRRFNTESFF.

As regards this clonotype: Sequence at one end of the junction differs from germline and may be a read error. The V gene is TRBV11-2, the J gene TRBJ2-1; 8 positions agree with TRBD2. Germline CDR1 is SGHAT and CDR2 is FQNNGV. This CDR3 has 18 amino acids. This chain's CDR3 is CASGFNSGATSSYNEQFF. The CDR3 DNA reads TGTGCCAGCGGCTTTAATAGCGGGGCAACGAGCTCCTATAATGAGCAGTTCTTC.

This clonotype was recorded a few times. The chain employs TRBV6-6 and TRBJ2-5; 8 bases fit TRBD1. Trimming cost V 6 bases and J 5 bases; bases outside gene matches: 8. The CDR3 contains 14 residues. CDR1 is MNHNY and CDR2 is SVGAGI in the germline V gene (reference sequence). The CDR3: CASRPGGGWETQYF. CDR3 bases: TGTGCCAGCAGGCCAGGGGGCGGTTGGGAGACCCAGTACTTC.

The gene calls are TRBV5-6 and TRBJ2-1; 10 bases are shared with TRBD2. The CDR3 has 16 amino acids. J was trimmed by 3 bases and V by 0 bases; bases with no gene match: 3. CDR1 is SGHDT, CDR2 YYEEEE, per germline. The CDR3, as DNA: TGTGCCAGCAGCTTGGGGACTAGCGGAAACTACAATGAGCAGTTCTTC. Its protein product is CASSLGTSGNYNEQFF. Looking up the rest from reference TRBV5-6 and TRBJ2-1 gives the full variable domain: DAGVTQSPTHLIKTRGQQVTLRCSPKSGHDTVSWYQQALGQGPQFIFQYYEEEERQRGNFPDRFSGHQFPNYSSELNVNALLLGDSALYLCASSLGTSGNYNEQFFGPGTRLTVL.

The chain joins TRBV4-1 to TRBJ2-7; D not resolved. V gave up 0 bases and J gave up 7 bases, with 16 bases separating them. The CDR3 is 15 residues long. Germline V gene data show CDR1 as MGHRA and CDR2 as YSYEKL. The CDR3 region is CASSQDQSPPKEQYF. The CDR3 DNA reads TGCGCCAGCAGCCAAGATCAAAGCCCACCGAAAGAGCAGTACTTC.